Ten or more counts support the clone carrying this T cell receptor beta chain. Its antigen is not identified. The data belong to a study of molecular identifiers for immune sequencing clone quantification. Study-level information: In replicates, RNA from roughly 21,000 or 96,000 naive CD8 cells was divided five ways and four parts were sequenced. General observations from the study: In cases of identical TCR molecules sharing a barcode, highly expanded clone sizes could be underestimated.

Germline assignment: CDR1 ENHRY and CDR2 SYGVKD. This CDR3 comprises 13 residues. V shed 5 bases and J 0 bases; nucleotides not matched to a gene: 1. TCRdb called the PCR reads again in MiXCR, with one record for every CDR3 protein. This table holds some 650,000 distinct CDR3 sequences, nearly 20% found once. The sample comprised naive CD8+ T cells from blood, with Jurkat cell RNA spiked in. Subset specified: FACS-sorted CD8+CD4-CCR7+CD45RA+ naive T cells. This clonotype was sampled from a human donor in good health. Some libraries in this study had Jurkat cell RNA spiked in. The rearrangement joins TRBV10-3 to TRBJ2-7; the match to TRBD1 covers 7 bases. CDR3 sequence: CAISWDSSYEQYF. CDR3 nucleotide sequence: TGTGCCATCAGTTGGGACAGCTCCTACGAGCAGTACTTC.